The 30 T cell receptor beta chains below all came from one sample that was sequenced in a study of T cell responses to AZD1222 COVID-19 vaccine. TCRdb's table, derived via immunoSEQ multiplex PCR, lists solely in-frame clones and lacks some. The profile shows some 110,000 clones, 92% of them singletons. The specimen was peripheral blood, collected 28 days after the second AZD1222 dose. Receptors originate from an adult who received the AZD1222 COVID-19 vaccine.

J is TRBJ1-2 and V is TRBV6-5; TRBD1 agrees at 9 bases. Germline V gives CDR1 MNHEY, CDR2 SVGAGI. The CDR3 contains 14 residues. Germline trimming cut 6 bases from V and 8 bases from J; bases unmatched to any gene: 10. The CDR3: CASSDNDRGYGYTF. The CDR3 nucleotides read TGTGCCAGCAGCGATAACGACAGGGGGTACGGCTACACCTTC.

This chain connects TRBV5-1 to TRBJ2-5; TRBD1 matches 7 bases. V dropped 3 bases and J dropped 5; count of bases not matched to a gene: 4. Germline CDR1 SGHRS, CDR2 YFSETQ. CDR3 length: 13 residues. CDR3 coding DNA: TGCGCCAGCAGCTACACAGGGGACGAGACCCAGTACTTC. It is translated as CASSYTGDETQYF.

CDR3 DNA: TGTGCCAGCAGCCGGGCCTGGGGACAGGGCCGAGCTAACTATGGCTACACCTTC. Encoded protein: CASSRAWGQGRANYGYTF. The chain couples TRBV5-6 to TRBJ1-2; 9 positions agree with TRBD1. CDR1 is SGHDT and CDR2 is YYEEEE in the germline V gene. The CDR3 covers 18 residues. With V trimmed by 4 bases and J by 0 bases, 13 bases remained unmatched.

The rearrangement uses TRBV2 and TRBJ2-3, with D possibly matching TRBD2 (6 bases). Germline-derived CDR1 and CDR2 are SNHLY and FYNNEI. The V end was cut by 4 bases, the J end by 5 bases, with 7 bases between. The length of the CDR3 is 12 residues. CDR3 sequence: CASSATRDTQYF. The CDR3, as DNA: TGTGCCAGCAGTGCGACTAGAGATACGCAGTATTTT.

The genes are TRBV27 and TRBJ2-6, with D possibly matching TRBD2 (5 bases). The CDR3 totals 16 residues. Germline assignment: CDR1 MNHEY and CDR2 SMNVEV (reference sequence). V was clipped by 6 bases and J by 0 bases, with 12 bases between them. CDR3 nucleotide sequence: TGTGCCAGCAGCGACTATACTCCCTCTGGGGCCAACGTCCTGACTTTC. Its protein is CASSDYTPSGANVLTF.

The V and J genes are TRBV12-3 or TRBV12-4 and TRBJ2-7; weak D call: TRBD1 (6 bases). Trimming shortened V by 6 bases and J by 3 bases, and 12 bases separated the two germline ends. The CDR3 consists of 13 residues. The CDR3 sequence is CASSARGFYEQYF. In nucleotides, the CDR3 is TGTGCCAGCAGCGCCAGGGGATTCTACGAGCAGTACTTC.

The genes are TRBV21-1 and TRBJ1-1; TRBD1, the D gene given by the table, was not confirmed from the DNA. TRBV21-1 is given as a pseudogene. This CDR3 has 19 residues. The CDR3 loop is CASSKAPDPPQGAELEAFF. In DNA form, the CDR3 reads TGTGCCAGCAGCAAAGCGCCTGATCCCCCACAGGGGGCCGAGCTTGAAGCTTTCTTT.

The chain links TRBV7-8 to TRBJ2-2, with D perhaps matching TRBD2 (7 bases). The CDR3 runs to 17 residues. V was pared by 2 bases and J by 3 bases, with 16 bases between. Germline V CDR1 and CDR2: SGHVS, FQNEAQ. CDR3 DNA: TGTGCCAGCAGCTTATTCCCCCCCGGGGGGCACACCGGGGAGCTGTTTTTT. Translated, it gives CASSLFPPGGHTGELFF.

This rearrangement joins TRBV23-1 to TRBJ2-2; no definite D call. TRBV23-1 is an ORF; its function is uncertain. The CDR3 loop spans 21 amino acids. The V end lost 6 bases, the J end lost 4 bases, and 33 bases lay between the germline ends. Here the CDR3 reads CASSYRVPWSGPLSITGELFF. CDR3 DNA: TGCGCCAGCAGCTACCGGGTTCCCTGGTCCGGACCACTTTCGATCACCGGGGAGCTGTTTTTT.

The chain employs TRBV4-1 and TRBJ1-5; 7 bases are a match to TRBD1. The CDR3 contains 17 residues. The V segment lost 0 bases and the J segment 4 bases; nucleotides outside the gene matches: 9. The germline gives CDR1 MGHRA, CDR2 YSYEKL. In DNA, the CDR3 is TGCGCCAGCAGCCAAGATTTCGGACAGGCAAGAAATCAGCCCCAGCATTTT. Protein: CASSQDFGQARNQPQHF.

The chain combines TRBV19 with TRBJ2-7; 10 nucleotides match TRBD1. The junction had 7 bases not matched to a gene; V was cut back by 5 bases and J by 3 bases. The CDR3 spans 15 residues. Germline CDR1 reads LNHDA; CDR2 reads SQIVND (reference sequence). DNA of the CDR3: TGTGCCAGTAGTCCGACAGGGGGCCGACGCTACGAGCAGTACTTC. This translates into CASSPTGGRRYEQYF.

The CDR3 is CASRRTPLEHEQFF. The CDR3, as DNA: TGCGCCAGCAGACGAACTCCCCTGGAACATGAGCAGTTCTTC. The chain links TRBV4-1 to TRBJ2-1, with D uncertain. Trimming stripped 6 bases from V and 8 bases from J, with 17 bases between. The CDR3 is made up of 14 amino acids. Germline V CDR1 and CDR2: MGHRA, YSYEKL.

V usage is TRBV24-1 and J usage is TRBJ2-7; D gene uncertain. In germline, CDR1 is KGHDR, CDR2 SFDVKD. The CDR3 runs 15 residues. V lost 4 bases and J 4 bases, leaving 16 bases between the germline ends. This CDR3 reads CATSDQTTNMYEQYF. CDR3 DNA sequence: TGTGCCACCAGTGACCAAACAACTAACATGTACGAGCAGTACTTC.

The chain recombines TRBV7-3 with TRBJ1-1; D uncertain. V was trimmed by 1 base and J by 0 bases, leaving 6 bases between them. CDR3 length: 14 amino acids. Looked up from germline, CDR1 is SGHTA and CDR2 is FQGTGA. CDR3: CASSLNAVNTEAFF. CDR3 DNA sequence: TGTGCCAGCAGCTTAAACGCAGTGAACACTGAAGCTTTCTTT.

The chain uses TRBV13 and TRBJ2-3; TRBD2 agrees at 11 bases. V trimming: 5 bases; J trimming: 1 base; junction bases outside the gene matches: 11. From germline, CDR1 is PRHDT and CDR2 FYEKMQ (reference sequence). The CDR3 is 18 amino acids. CDR3 residues: CASSPPGLAGGGTDTQYF. The CDR3 bases are TGTGCCAGCAGCCCGCCGGGGCTAGCGGGAGGTGGCACAGATACGCAGTATTTT.

The DNA of the CDR3 is TGCGCCAGTTACCAACAGGGGAGCGAGCAGTACTTC. It translates to CASYQQGSEQYF. The V call is TRBV5-1, the J call TRBJ2-7, with 7 positions matching TRBD1. The J segment lost 6 bases and the V segment lost 8 bases, leaving 8 bases of the junction unmatched. CDR3 length equals 12 residues. Germline V lookup: CDR1 SGHRS, CDR2 YFSETQ.

J is TRBJ2-2 and V is TRBV3-1 (or the pseudogene TRBV3-2); perhaps TRBD2 as D (6 bases). V was pared by 4 bases and J by 4 bases, with 10 bases between. This CDR3 is built from 14 residues. Germline-derived CDR1 and CDR2 are LGHDT and YNNKEL (reference sequence). The chain's CDR3 is CASSPIGSTGELFF. CDR3 DNA: TGTGCCAGCAGCCCAATCGGGAGCACCGGGGAGCTGTTTTTT.

The chain employs TRBV6-5 and TRBJ2-7; 7 positions match TRBD1. The V gene's germline CDR1 is MNHEY and CDR2 SVGAGI. CDR3 length equals 13 residues. With V trimmed by 5 bases and J by 2 bases, 3 bases remained unmatched. CDR3 DNA: TGTGCCAGCAGTAGAGGACAGGCCTACGAGCAGTACTTC. Translated: CASSRGQAYEQYF.

The chain combines TRBV30 with TRBJ1-4; D remains ambiguous. The V gene lost 8 bases and the J gene lost 2 bases, with 9 bases spanning the gap. The length of the CDR3 is 12 residues. Germline lookup yields CDR1 GTSNPN and CDR2 SVGIG (reference sequence). Here the CDR3 reads CAGRNTNEKLFF. The CDR3 bases are TGTGCCGGACGGAATACTAATGAAAAACTGTTTTTT. The whole variable domain, filled in from reference TRBV30 and TRBJ1-4, reads SQTIHQWPATLVQPVGSPLSLECTVEGTSNPNLYWYRQAAGRGLQLLFYSVGIGQISSEVPQNLSASRPQDRQFILSSKKLLLSDSGFYLCAGRNTNEKLFFGSGTQLSVL.

This sequence joins TRBV10-1 and TRBJ2-7; D possibly corresponds to TRBD1 (6 bases). Between the trimmed V and J ends, which lost 2 bases and 5 bases, there was a span of 10 bases. Germline CDR1 reads WNHNN; CDR2 reads SYGVQD (reference sequence). The CDR3 extends over 13 amino acids. The CDR3 DNA is TGCGCCAGCAGTGAGACAGGGAAACACGAGCAGTACTTC. This sequence encodes CASSETGKHEQYF.

The chain carries TRBV24-1 and TRBJ2-3; D is perhaps TRBD2 (5 bases). The V end was cut by 5 bases, the J end by 6 bases, with 20 bases between. Germline CDR1 KGHDR, CDR2 SFDVKD. CDR3 size: 16 residues. The CDR3 spells CATSVNVAYQLDTQYF. The DNA of the CDR3 is TGTGCCACCAGTGTTAATGTAGCGTACCAGCTGGATACGCAGTATTTT.

The rearrangement uses TRBV27 and TRBJ1-4; D gene ambiguous. The CDR3 runs to 14 residues. V gave up 3 bases and J gave up 0 bases, with 5 bases separating them. In germline, CDR1 is MNHEY, CDR2 SMNVEV (reference sequence). In nucleotides, the CDR3 is TGTGCCAGCAGTTTTCAGGCAACTAATGAAAAACTGTTTTTT. Amino acid sequence: CASSFQATNEKLFF.

The chain combines TRBV9 with TRBJ2-3, with 7 bases fitting TRBD2. The germline V gene has CDR1 SGDLS and CDR2 YYNGEE. This CDR3 comprises 15 residues. V shed 0 bases and J 2 bases; nucleotides not matched to a gene: 3. CDR3 residues: CASSVGGSATDTQYF. The CDR3 DNA is TGTGCCAGCAGCGTAGGCGGGAGCGCCACAGATACGCAGTATTTT. Variable domain in full (rest from reference TRBV9 and TRBJ2-3): DSGVTQTPKHLITATGQRVTLRCSPRSGDLSVYWYQQSLDQGLQFLIQYYNGEERAKGNILERFSAQQFPDLHSELNLSSLELGDSALYFCASSVGGSATDTQYFGPGTRLTVL.

The table lists this clone with a few counts. The J gene is TRBJ2-2, the V gene TRBV30; either TRBD1 or TRBD2 may supply D (5 bases each). Germline V CDR1 and CDR2: GTSNPN, SVGIG (reference sequence). Trimming removed 4 bases from V and 3 bases from J, with 15 bases in between. This CDR3 region has 15 residues. The CDR3 sequence: CAWTPGTQYTGELFF. In DNA, the CDR3 is TGTGCCTGGACCCCAGGGACCCAGTACACCGGGGAGCTGTTTTTT.

The rearrangement uses TRBV11-2 and TRBJ2-4; no clear D. V was cut by 2 bases and J by 0 bases, with 5 bases left in between. The germline V gene has CDR1 SGHAT and CDR2 FQNNGV. The CDR3 contains 14 residues. The CDR3 reads CASSLTLAKNIQYF. In DNA, the CDR3 is TGTGCCAGCAGCTTAACTCTAGCCAAAAACATTCAGTACTTC.

The V gene is TRBV9, the J gene TRBJ2-1; 11 positions match TRBD2. The CDR3 has 15 residues. CDR1 and CDR2 (germline): SGDLS, YYNGEE. The ends lost 4 bases at V and 8 bases at J; junction bases unmatched: 8. CDR3 residues: CASSLGGSGRDEQFF. The CDR3 DNA reads TGTGCCAGCAGCCTCGGGGGTAGCGGGAGGGATGAGCAGTTCTTC.

For this clone: Other nucleotide sequences in the sample specify the same CDR3. V and J are TRBV12-3 or TRBV12-4 and TRBJ2-1; the D is unclear. The CDR3 contains 11 residues. V lost 6 bases and J lost 7, with 7 bases in between. CDR3: CASSLGNEQFF. For the CDR3, the DNA is TGTGCCAGCAGCCTCGGGAATGAGCAGTTCTTC.

The rearrangement joins TRBV6-4 to TRBJ2-1, with 8 positions matching TRBD2. Germline loops: CDR1 MRHNA, CDR2 SNTAGT. The junction had 4 bases not matched to a gene; V was cut back by 6 bases and J by 0 bases. This CDR3 contains 15 residues. CDR3 in DNA: TGTGCCAGCAGAAGGAGCGGGAGCTCCTACAATGAGCAGTTCTTC. This gives the protein CASRRSGSSYNEQFF.

CDR3 loop: CASSLRTGPANYGYTF. In nucleotides, the CDR3 is TGCGCCAGCAGCTTGCGTACAGGCCCAGCTAACTATGGCTACACCTTC. This chain connects TRBV5-1 to TRBJ1-2; tentative D call: TRBD1 (5 bases). Germline-derived CDR1 and CDR2 are SGHRS and YFSETQ. Between the trimmed V and J ends, which lost 1 base and 0 bases, there was a span of 13 bases. The CDR3 contains 16 residues. Together with reference TRBV5-1 and TRBJ1-2, the CDR3 gives the full variable domain: KAGVTQTPRYLIKTRGQQVTLSCSPISGHRSVSWYQQTPGQGLQFLFEYFSETQRNKGNFPGRFSGRQFSNSRSEMNVSTLELGDSALYLCASSLRTGPANYGYTFGSGTRLTVV.

The chain is built from TRBV6-1 and TRBJ1-1, with TRBD1 matching 9 bases. J gave up 5 bases and V 2 bases, and 6 bases lay outside the gene matches. From germline, CDR1 is MNHNS and CDR2 SASEGT. The CDR3 runs to 15 residues. CDR3 protein: CASSEPGQGMTEAFF. The CDR3 DNA is TGTGCCAGCAGTGAACCAGGACAGGGGATGACTGAAGCTTTCTTT.